The 14 T cell receptor beta chains reported below all come from one sample, sequenced in a study of cytomegalovirus exposure and HLA in healthy donors. PCR employed 60 Vbeta and 13 Jbeta primers. Generated by immunoSEQ multiplex PCR, the TCRdb table keeps only in-frame clones and is missing some. The sample shows roughly 220,000 clones, roughly 80% of them seen only once. What was sequenced was PBMCs. The receptors originated from a man aged 25-45 years in good health and CMV-seronegative.

J is TRBJ1-1 and V is TRBV7-9, with 8 nucleotides matching TRBD1. Germline lookup yields CDR1 SEHNR and CDR2 FQNEAQ (reference sequence). After removal of 5 bases from V and 6 bases from J, the junction contained 8 bases not matched to a gene. CDR3 size: 14 residues. This CDR3 is CASSDRGGRPEAFF. The CDR3 coding sequence is TGTGCCAGCAGCGACAGGGGAGGAAGGCCTGAAGCTTTCTTT.

This sequence joins TRBV29-1 and TRBJ2-2; weak D call: TRBD1 (5 bases). Germline CDR1 is SQVTM and CDR2 is ANQGSEA. The germline V and J ends were trimmed by 6 bases and 3 bases, with 11 bases remaining between them. The CDR3 loop spans 13 amino acids. CDR3 sequence (DNA): TGCAGCGTCCTTGACAGAGACACCGGGGAGCTGTTTTTT. It is translated as CSVLDRDTGELFF.

CDR3 DNA: TGTGCCTCCCGTAGGGGGAGCTCCTACAATGAGCAGTTCTTC. Residues: CASRRGSSYNEQFF. The rearrangement links TRBV28 to TRBJ2-1; tentative D call: TRBD1 (6 bases). CDR3 length: 14 residues. The V gene's germline CDR1 is MDHEN and CDR2 SYDVKM. Trimming took 11 bases from V and 0 from J, leaving 14 bases between them.

The rearrangement links TRBV5-1 to TRBJ1-3, with 10 bases aligning to TRBD1. CDR1 is SGHRS, CDR2 YFSETQ, per germline. The CDR3 is made up of 16 amino acids. With 4 bases clipped from V and 0 bases from J, the junction kept 4 bases outside the gene matches. CDR3 in amino acids: CASSPDRGTSGNTIYF. The CDR3 nucleotides are TGCGCCAGCAGCCCGGACAGGGGGACCTCTGGAAACACCATATATTTT.

V gene TRBV5-4 combines with J gene TRBJ2-5; 7 nucleotides match TRBD1. The trim removed 0 bases at V and 9 bases at J, leaving 2 bases unmatched. Germline CDR1 is SGHNT and CDR2 is YYREEE (reference sequence). This CDR3 is built from 12 residues. This CDR3 is CASSLADRAQYF. CDR3 DNA: TGTGCCAGCAGCTTGGCCGACAGGGCCCAGTACTTC.

In this sample, this clone turned up once. The chain joins TRBV7-9 to TRBJ2-5; 9 bases line up with TRBD2. In germline, CDR1 is SEHNR, CDR2 FQNEAQ (reference sequence). V shed 5 bases and J 2 bases; nucleotides not matched to a gene: 9. The length of the CDR3 is 16 residues. The CDR3 DNA reads as TGTGCCAGCAGCCCGACCCAGCGGGGGGAACAAGAGACCCAGTACTTC. It specifies CASSPTQRGEQETQYF.

In DNA form, the CDR3 reads TGTGCCAGCAGCAAAAACAGGGCTGGCTACACCTTC. Its protein product is CASSKNRAGYTF. The V call is TRBV11-2, the J call TRBJ1-2; possible D gene TRBD1, 6 bases. V lost 5 bases to trimming and J lost 7 bases, with 11 bases between them. The CDR3 loop spans 12 amino acids. Germline values: CDR1 SGHAT, CDR2 FQNNGV.

The V call is TRBV5-1, the J call TRBJ2-6; 10 nucleotides line up with TRBD1. Germline lookup yields CDR1 SGHRS and CDR2 YFSETQ. The J segment lost 0 bases and the V segment lost 0 bases, leaving 6 bases of the junction unmatched. There are 19 residues in the CDR3. The CDR3 DNA follows: TGCGCCAGCAGCTTGGCCGGGACAGGGGACTTCTCTGGGGCCAACGTCCTGACTTTC. Its translation is CASSLAGTGDFSGANVLTF.

This clone was seen only a few times. The CDR3 DNA reads as TGTGCCAGCAGTGTAGCGGGGCAAGAGACCCAGTACTTC. The encoded protein is CASSVAGQETQYF. J is TRBJ2-5 and V is TRBV6-5, with 8 bases fitting TRBD2. The CDR3 totals 13 residues. Trimming took 5 bases from V and 2 from J; bases not matched to a gene: 1. From germline, CDR1 is MNHEY and CDR2 SVGAGI.

This sequence joins TRBV11-2 and TRBJ1-2; a possible D gene is TRBD1 (6 bases). V was pared by 5 bases and J by 3 bases, with 13 bases between. Germline V gene sequence: CDR1 SGHAT, CDR2 FQNNGV. The CDR3 consists of 14 residues. The CDR3: CASSTTAGDYGYTF. The DNA for the CDR3 is TGTGCCAGCAGCACCACAGCAGGGGACTATGGCTACACCTTC.

The V call is TRBV10-3, the J call TRBJ1-3; D is uncertain. Germline V lookup: CDR1 ENHRY, CDR2 SYGVKD. The CDR3 loop spans 13 amino acids. V lost 7 bases, J lost 1 base, and 8 bases lay in between. The CDR3, as DNA: TGTGCCATCACGTCAGGATCTGGAAACACCATATATTTT. Protein: CAITSGSGNTIYF.

A note on this clone: The junction does not match germline at one end; this may be a read error. The V call is TRBV2, the J call TRBJ2-7, with TRBD1 as a possible D gene (6 bases). The CDR3 is 12 amino acids. Germline CDR1 is SNHLY and CDR2 is FYNNEI. The CDR3 nucleotides are TGTGCCAGCAGGGAAGGACAGTTGGAGCAGTACTTC. It codes for CASREGQLEQYF. The full variable domain, its missing parts supplied by reference TRBV2 and TRBJ2-7, is EPEVTQTPSHQVTQMGQEVILRCVPISNHLYFYWYRQILGQKVEFLVSFYNNEISEKSEIFDDQFSVERPDGSNFTLKIRSTKLEDSAMYFCASREGQLEQYFGPGTRLTVT.

This clone was seen just once. The V call is TRBV6-5, the J call TRBJ1-1; D is possibly TRBD1 (5 bases). V was clipped by 10 bases and J by 0 bases, with 9 bases between them. This CDR3 is built from 12 residues. Per the germline V gene, CDR1 is MNHEY and CDR2 is SVGAGI. CDR3 sequence (DNA): TGTGCCACAAGGGGCCTGAACACTGAAGCTTTCTTT. Translating it yields CATRGLNTEAFF.

The chain is built from TRBV10-1 and TRBJ2-2; the D is unclear. Germline CDR1 is WNHNN and CDR2 is SYGVQD (reference sequence). V gave up 3 bases and J gave up 6 bases, with 14 bases separating them. The CDR3 runs to 15 residues. The CDR3 protein is CASSDLPLGAGELFF. The CDR3 DNA follows: TGCGCCAGCAGTGATCTCCCCCTAGGAGCCGGGGAGCTGTTTTTT.